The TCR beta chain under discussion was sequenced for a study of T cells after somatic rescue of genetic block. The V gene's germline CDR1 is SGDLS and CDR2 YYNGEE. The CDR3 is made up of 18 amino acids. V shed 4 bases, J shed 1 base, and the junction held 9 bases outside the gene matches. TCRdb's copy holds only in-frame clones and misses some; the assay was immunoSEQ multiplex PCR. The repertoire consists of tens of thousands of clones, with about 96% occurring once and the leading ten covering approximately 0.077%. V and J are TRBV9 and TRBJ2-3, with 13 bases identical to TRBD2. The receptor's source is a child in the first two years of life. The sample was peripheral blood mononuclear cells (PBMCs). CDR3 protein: CASSTRQGTSGGTDTQYF. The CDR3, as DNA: TGTGCCAGCAGCACAAGACAGGGGACTAGCGGGGGCACAGATACGCAGTATTTT.